This passage covers 32 T cell receptor beta chains from one sample sequenced in a study of OX40 agonist ivuxolimab in advanced cancers. Profiled with immunoSEQ multiplex PCR; TCRdb holds only in-frame clones, not every one. Found here are approximately 38,000 clones, 92% of them singletons; the top ten hold roughly 9.8%. The specimen was CD4+ or CD8+ T cells sorted from blood, collected in a trial of the OX40 agonist ivuxolimab. The receptors shown here come from an adult with an advanced solid tumor such as melanoma, head and neck, liver or kidney cancer.

The V call is TRBV6-5, the J call TRBJ1-4; TRBD1 might be the D (5 bases). CDR3 length equals 14 residues. The V gene's germline CDR1 is MNHEY and CDR2 SVGAGI. The ends were cut back, 0 bases at V and 7 bases at J, with 9 bases in the middle. This CDR3 reads CASSYSAGFEKLFF. CDR3 bases: TGTGCCAGCAGTTACTCGGCAGGGTTTGAAAAACTGTTTTTT.

CDR3 loop: CASKTGLLGSYNEQFF. The CDR3, as DNA: TGTGCCAGCAAGACGGGCCTCCTAGGCTCCTACAATGAGCAGTTCTTC. The chain couples TRBV27 to TRBJ2-1; D remains unclear. There are 16 residues in the CDR3. The germline CDR1 and CDR2 sequences are MNHEY and SMNVEV (reference sequence). Trimming took 7 bases from V and 0 from J, leaving 16 bases between them.

The gene calls are TRBV19 and TRBJ1-1; D remains ambiguous. CDR1 and CDR2 (germline): LNHDA, SQIVND (reference sequence). This CDR3 spans 14 amino acids. V gave up 4 bases and J gave up 2 bases, with 11 bases separating them. This chain's CDR3 is CASSNGRGNTEAFF. The CDR3 coding sequence is TGTGCCAGTAGTAATGGCCGGGGAAACACTGAAGCTTTCTTT.

The rearrangement links TRBV6-6 to TRBJ2-5; D perhaps matches TRBD2 (6 bases). Trimming stripped 4 bases from V and 2 bases from J, with 14 bases between. The CDR3 is 15 residues long. Germline CDR1 and CDR2: MNHNY and SVGAGI (reference sequence). The CDR3 is CASSSWPSVQETQYF. The CDR3 bases are TGTGCCAGCAGTTCCTGGCCTAGCGTACAAGAGACCCAGTACTTC.

CDR3 DNA: TGTGCCAGCAGCGGGCAGGGGTCTGAAGCTTTCTTT. This gives the protein CASSGQGSEAFF. V is TRBV9 and J is TRBJ1-1; perhaps TRBD1 as D (6 bases). This CDR3 contains 12 residues. Germline V gives CDR1 SGDLS, CDR2 YYNGEE. V lost 3 bases, J lost 6 bases, and 9 bases lay in between.

The chain combines TRBV27 with TRBJ1-2, with TRBD1 identical over 10 bases. The J segment lost 6 bases and the V segment lost 5 bases, leaving 9 bases of the junction unmatched. Per the germline V gene, CDR1 is MNHEY and CDR2 is SMNVEV (reference sequence). The CDR3 length is 15 residues. CDR3 sequence reads: CASSPRGTGADGYTF. The CDR3 bases are TGTGCCAGCAGTCCAAGGGGGACAGGGGCTGATGGCTACACCTTC.

The chain links TRBV30 to TRBJ2-1; 10 nucleotides line up with TRBD2. This CDR3 is built from 15 residues. Per germline, CDR1 GTSNPN and CDR2 SVGIG (reference sequence). V was pared by 1 base and J by 4 bases, with 4 bases of the junction left unmatched. For the CDR3, the DNA is TGTGCCTGGAGTGGAGGACTAGCGGTATACAATGAGCAGTTCTTC. Amino acids: CAWSGGLAVYNEQFF.

The chain links TRBV25-1 to TRBJ2-1, with 12 bases that match TRBD2. In germline, CDR1 is MGHDK, CDR2 SYGVNS. The V segment lost 8 bases and the J segment 6 bases; nucleotides outside the gene matches: 5. The CDR3 spans 14 residues. For the CDR3, the DNA is TGTGCCAGCGGTGGGACTAGCGGGCTCAATGAGCAGTTCTTC. It encodes CASGGTSGLNEQFF.

The chain has TRBV30 and TRBJ1-1; D is undetermined. CDR1 and CDR2 from the germline V gene are GTSNPN and SVGIG (reference sequence). The V and J ends lost 0 bases and 5 bases respectively, with 16 bases between them. The CDR3 extends over 15 amino acids. The CDR3 DNA reads TGTGCCTGGAGTGTATTGATGGGAGTAGGGACTGAAGCTTTCTTT. Translation: CAWSVLMGVGTEAFF. The full variable domain, rest sourced from reference TRBV30 and TRBJ1-1, is SQTIHQWPATLVQPVGSPLSLECTVEGTSNPNLYWYRQAAGRGLQLLFYSVGIGQISSEVPQNLSASRPQDRQFILSSKKLLLSDSGFYLCAWSVLMGVGTEAFFGQGTRLTVV.

J is TRBJ1-1 and V is TRBV28, with TRBD1 matching 7 bases. From germline, CDR1 is MDHEN and CDR2 SYDVKM. This CDR3 is 14 amino acids long. Losses at the gene ends were 7 bases for V and 0 bases for J; bases not matched to a gene: 5. The CDR3 DNA reads TGTGCCAGCATCTTGACAGGGTTGAACACTGAAGCTTTCTTT. Its translation is CASILTGLNTEAFF.

V gene TRBV7-2 combines with J gene TRBJ2-1; unclear D gene. Germline CDR1 is SGHTA and CDR2 is FQGNSA. The length of the CDR3 is 14 residues. V was pared by 1 base and J by 6 bases, with 10 bases between. CDR3 protein: CASSLGDLGNEQFF. The DNA for the CDR3 is TGTGCCAGCAGCTTAGGCGACTTGGGCAATGAGCAGTTCTTC.

This clone occurred once. This chain joins TRBV6-5 and TRBJ2-5; D is possibly TRBD2 (6 bases). Germline CDR1 and CDR2: MNHEY and SVGAGI. The CDR3 covers 14 residues. V lost 4 bases and J 1 base, leaving 10 bases between the germline ends. The CDR3 here is CASSLGLSQETQYF. The CDR3 DNA reads TGTGCCAGCAGTTTGGGACTCTCCCAAGAGACCCAGTACTTC.

The V call is TRBV9, the J call TRBJ2-5; maybe TRBD2 (6 bases). Looked up from germline, CDR1 is SGDLS and CDR2 is YYNGEE. Trimming removed 0 bases from V and 5 bases from J, with 11 bases in between. The CDR3 consists of 14 residues. The CDR3 DNA reads as TGTGCCAGCAGCGTAGGAGGAGGGGTGGAGACCCAGTACTTC. It translates to CASSVGGGVETQYF.

V usage is TRBV28 and J usage is TRBJ2-1; 7 positions agree with TRBD2. From germline, CDR1 is MDHEN and CDR2 SYDVKM. The V and J ends lost 4 bases and 6 bases, in that order; junction bases with no gene match: 6. This CDR3 has 14 residues. The CDR3 region is CASSSLLAPNEQFF. The CDR3 DNA reads TGTGCCAGCAGTTCCTTACTAGCGCCCAATGAGCAGTTCTTC.

This chain joins TRBV14 and TRBJ1-4, with D tentatively TRBD1 (5 bases). The V and J ends lost 0 bases and 0 bases respectively, with 20 bases between them. CDR3 length: 20 amino acids. The germline gives CDR1 SGHDN, CDR2 FVKESK. The CDR3 reads CASSQDQLAGILATNEKLFF. The DNA of the CDR3 is TGTGCCAGCAGCCAAGATCAATTGGCAGGGATACTTGCAACTAATGAAAAACTGTTTTTT. The full variable domain, its missing parts supplied by reference TRBV14 and TRBJ1-4, is EAGVTQFPSHSVIEKGQTVTLRCDPISGHDNLYWYRRVMGKEIKFLLHFVKESKQDESGMPNNRFLAERTGGTYSTLKVQPAELEDSGVYFCASSQDQLAGILATNEKLFFGSGTQLSVL.

This rearrangement joins TRBV2 to TRBJ2-3; D is ambiguous. This CDR3 contains 12 residues. Per germline, CDR1 SNHLY and CDR2 FYNNEI. V was pared by 2 bases and J by 6 bases, with 6 bases between. The CDR3 sequence: CASSELLDTQYF. CDR3 DNA: TGTGCCAGCAGTGAACTTCTGGATACGCAGTATTTT.

This chain joins TRBV29-1 and TRBJ1-4; 8 bases line up with TRBD1. This CDR3 contains 12 residues. V was pared by 6 bases and J by 7 bases, with 4 bases of the junction left unmatched. Germline assignment: CDR1 SQVTM and CDR2 ANQGSEA. For the CDR3, the DNA is TGCAGCGTGGCTGACAGGGGTGAAAAACTGTTTTTT. Protein product: CSVADRGEKLFF.

The genes are TRBV6-5 and TRBJ1-2, with D perhaps matching TRBD1 (5 bases). Germline assignment: CDR1 MNHEY and CDR2 SVGAGI. V lost 0 bases to trimming and J lost 5 bases, with 7 bases between them. This CDR3 is 13 amino acids long. CDR3 nucleotides: TGTGCCAGCAGTTACTCCCAGGGATATGGCTACACCTTC. It codes for CASSYSQGYGYTF.

This chain uses TRBV29-1 with TRBJ1-2, with a possible D match to TRBD1 (5 bases). The CDR3 runs 13 residues. CDR1 and CDR2 from the germline V gene are SQVTM and ANQGSEA. Trimming removed 5 bases at V and 0 bases at J, with 10 bases between. CDR3 sequence (DNA): TGCAGCGTTCCCCAGGGTGCTAACTATGGCTACACCTTC. Translated: CSVPQGANYGYTF.

This sequence joins TRBV11-2 and TRBJ2-5, with TRBD2 matching over 8 bases. The end of the DNA fits TRBJ2-7 better, so the J call may be wrong. The germline CDR1 and CDR2 sequences are SGHAT and FQNNGV. This CDR3 spans 15 amino acids. CDR3 protein: CASSPRGSGVYEQYF. CDR3 nucleotide sequence: TGTGCCAGCAGCCCTCGGGGTAGCGGGGTTTACGAGCAGTACTTC.

The chain joins TRBV6-1 to TRBJ2-1, with D possibly matching TRBD2 (5 bases). This CDR3 has 14 amino acids. The germline V and J ends were trimmed by 7 bases and 1 base, with 11 bases remaining between them. CDR1 is MNHNS and CDR2 is SASEGT in the germline V gene. CDR3 loop: CASTRAESYNEQFF. CDR3 nucleotide sequence: TGTGCCAGCACGCGAGCGGAATCCTACAATGAGCAGTTCTTC.

The genes are TRBV12-5 and TRBJ1-5, with D uncertain. V was shortened by 1 base and J by 7 bases, with 8 bases between the two germline ends. Germline V gene sequence: CDR1 LGHNT, CDR2 FRNRAP. This CDR3 has 13 residues. CDR3 nucleotides: TGTGCTAGTGGTTTGGGTCCCGCCCAGCCCCAGCATTTT. Protein product: CASGLGPAQPQHF.

The DNA of the CDR3 is TGCGCCAGCAGCCAAGGGATTGGGGACTCCTACGAGCAGTACGTC. Amino acid sequence: CASSQGIGDSYEQYV. The rearrangement links TRBV4-1 to TRBJ2-7; D unresolved. The germline gives CDR1 MGHRA, CDR2 YSYEKL. The length of the CDR3 is 15 residues. The ends were cut back, 1 base at V and 0 bases at J, with 10 bases in the middle.

This chain uses TRBV13 with TRBJ2-7; D uncertain. The germline gives CDR1 PRHDT, CDR2 FYEKMQ (reference sequence). The V gene lost 11 bases and the J gene lost 6 bases, with 8 bases spanning the gap. The CDR3 runs to 9 residues. CDR3 sequence: CAACSEQYV. The CDR3 DNA reads as TGTGCCGCCTGTTCCGAGCAGTACGTC.

The chain links TRBV29-1 to TRBJ2-3; 10 bases are a match to TRBD2. CDR3 length equals 16 residues. CDR1 SQVTM and CDR2 ANQGSEA come from the germline V gene. Trimming removed 4 bases from V and 2 bases from J; junction bases left unmatched: 9. CDR3 DNA: TGCAGCGTTGTCGGCGTAGCGGGAGGCGACACAGATACGCAGTATTTT. Translated: CSVVGVAGGDTDTQYF.

The V gene is TRBV19, the J gene TRBJ2-2, with D unclear. The germline CDR1 and CDR2 sequences are LNHDA and SQIVND (reference sequence). CDR3 length: 19 amino acids. V was cut by 0 bases and J by 4 bases, with 21 bases left in between. CDR3 sequence reads: CASSIDAVIGQAITGELFF. The CDR3 DNA reads as TGTGCCAGTAGTATAGACGCGGTCATAGGGCAGGCGATCACCGGGGAGCTGTTTTTT.

The V and J genes are TRBV6-5 and TRBJ1-2; the match to TRBD1 covers 7 bases. CDR1 is MNHEY and CDR2 is SVGAGI in the germline V gene. The CDR3 has 14 amino acids. The V segment lost 7 bases and the J segment 6 bases; nucleotides outside the gene matches: 11. CDR3 region: CASTSQGFPNGYTF. Written as DNA, the CDR3 is TGTGCCAGCACCTCACAGGGGTTCCCTAATGGCTACACCTTC.

The chain is built from TRBV19 and TRBJ2-1; D possibly corresponds to TRBD2 (6 bases). CDR3 length equals 14 residues. With 5 bases removed from V and 8 bases from J, the gap between germline ends came to 16 bases. CDR1 and CDR2 from the germline V gene are LNHDA and SQIVND (reference sequence). This CDR3 is CASSADGGSDEQFF. DNA of the CDR3: TGTGCCAGTAGTGCGGACGGAGGGAGCGATGAGCAGTTCTTC.

The CDR3 DNA reads as TGTGCCAGCAGCACCCGGGGCAGGGGGCTTGCAGACACCCAGTACTTC. Translating gives CASSTRGRGLADTQYF. V gene TRBV11-1 combines with J gene TRBJ2-5; 8 nucleotides match TRBD1. The CDR3 length is 16 residues. CDR1 is SGHAT, CDR2 FQDESV, per germline (reference sequence). V dropped 5 bases and J dropped 8; count of bases not matched to a gene: 16.

For the CDR3, the DNA is TGTGCCAGCAGCGTCAATCTAGCGGGCAGGAACACCGGGGAGCTGTTTTTT. Protein: CASSVNLAGRNTGELFF. The rearrangement uses TRBV9 and TRBJ2-2, with TRBD2 matching 8 bases. From germline, CDR1 is SGDLS and CDR2 YYNGEE. The CDR3 spans 17 residues. Losses at the gene ends were 2 bases for V and 1 base for J; bases not matched to a gene: 7. The full variable domain, rest sourced from reference TRBV9 and TRBJ2-2, is DSGVTQTPKHLITATGQRVTLRCSPRSGDLSVYWYQQSLDQGLQFLIQYYNGEERAKGNILERFSAQQFPDLHSELNLSSLELGDSALYFCASSVNLAGRNTGELFFGEGSRLTVL.

The chain carries TRBV6-1 and TRBJ2-7, with D tentatively TRBD2 (6 bases). The germline V and J ends were trimmed by 2 bases and 6 bases, with 17 bases remaining between them. Germline-derived CDR1 and CDR2 are MNHNS and SASEGT. CDR3 length equals 15 residues. CDR3: CASSELRLVTVEQYF. In DNA form, the CDR3 reads TGTGCCAGCAGTGAACTGAGACTAGTAACGGTCGAGCAGTACTTC.

The chain couples TRBV11-2 to TRBJ2-1, with TRBD2 identical over 9 bases. V lost 4 bases, J lost 8 bases, and 12 bases stayed unmatched. The CDR3 sequence is 16 residues long. Looked up from germline, CDR1 is SGHAT and CDR2 is FQNNGV. The CDR3 protein is CASSSPRGRAKDEQFF. In nucleotides, the CDR3 is TGTGCCAGCAGCTCCCCTCGCGGGAGGGCCAAGGATGAGCAGTTCTTC.